The source of this T cell receptor beta chain is a study of blood T cell repertoires in COVID-19. Overall study: Collection of acute and convalescent COVID-19 samples took place in the United States, Italy and Spain.

The CDR3 length is 17 residues. Trimming took 1 base from V and 2 from J, leaving 17 bases between them. The germline V gene encodes CDR1 MGHRA and CDR2 YSYEKL. Clones were read by immunoSEQ multiplex PCR, and TCRdb kept only the in-frame ones, dropping some. This table holds more than 250,000 clones, 70% to 90% found once. Sequences were obtained from PBMCs or T cells enriched from blood (not recorded which). The receptor was derived from a woman aged 18 to 35 who had recovered from COVID-19. This chain links TRBV4-1 with TRBJ1-1; D is unresolved. This CDR3 reads CASSQVIRQKGNTEAFF. The CDR3 DNA reads TGCGCCAGCAGCCAAGTAATCAGGCAGAAAGGAAACACTGAAGCTTTCTTT.